The 21 T cell receptor beta chains reported below all come from one sample, sequenced in a study of human T cells and chemical hapten exposure. MiXCR, applied by TCRdb to the RACE reads, yields one record per CDR3 protein. The top ten clones hold over 2% of a sample with more than 100,000 distinct CDR3 sequences, 10% to 12% of them seen once. Stated time point: patch test 3, about 24 weeks after DPC sensitization. Treatment of the sample: therapeutic diphenylcyclopropenone sensitization with weekly scalp DPC. Specimen: whole blood, collected in connection with sensitization to the hapten diphenylcyclopropenone (DPC). Source of these receptors: a woman between 50 and 59 years old with alopecia areata. Some clones in this sample may be carry-over from other donors' samples.

The chain carries TRBV27 and TRBJ2-7; a weak D match, TRBD1 (6 bases). CDR3 length: 15 amino acids. Trimming stripped 5 bases from V and 2 bases from J, with 16 bases between. CDR1 and CDR2 (germline): MNHEY, SMNVEV (reference sequence). In nucleotides, the CDR3 is TGTGCCAGCAGTCCGCAGGGGTATGAGACCTACGAGCAGTACTTC. Protein sequence: CASSPQGYETYEQYF.

The chain carries TRBV7-2 and TRBJ2-3; possibly TRBD1 or TRBD2 for D (6 bases each). Germline CDR1 SGHTA, CDR2 FQGNSA. With 5 bases removed from V and 11 bases from J, the gap between germline ends came to 29 bases. CDR3 length: 17 amino acids. The chain's CDR3 is CASSPNALGRDIRGQYF. The DNA for the CDR3 is TGTGCCAGCAGCCCCAACGCGTTAGGGCGGGACATTCGGGGGCAGTATTTT.

The chain has TRBV2 and TRBJ1-2; TRBD1 might be the D (6 bases). The CDR3 has 15 amino acids. Trimming removed 1 base from V and 5 bases from J, with 14 bases in between. Germline V gene sequence: CDR1 SNHLY, CDR2 FYNNEI. DNA of the CDR3: TGTGCCAGCAGTGAAGAGACAGGCGCCAAGTATGGCTACACCTTC. Protein sequence: CASSEETGAKYGYTF.

This chain connects TRBV29-1 to TRBJ1-2; the match to TRBD1 covers 7 bases. This CDR3 spans 15 amino acids. Losses at the gene ends were 0 bases for V and 7 bases for J; bases not matched to a gene: 11. CDR1 SQVTM and CDR2 ANQGSEA come from the germline V gene. The CDR3 protein is CSVEDQETGQGGYTF. CDR3 bases: TGCAGCGTTGAAGATCAGGAGACAGGGCAGGGTGGCTACACCTTC.

This clonotype was seen a single time. Just one base apart from a much larger clone, this may be a read error. The chain has TRBV9 and TRBJ1-4; D uncertain. Germline CDR1 is SGDLS and CDR2 is YYNGEE. The CDR3 loop spans 17 amino acids. CDR3 DNA sequence: TGTGCCGGCAGCTTAGGCCAGTCACCCGTTTGGAGAGAAAAACTGTTTTTT. Its translation is CAGSLGQSPVWREKLFF.

This clonotype was found many times. The chain links TRBV29-1 to TRBJ2-3; D tentatively reads TRBD1 or TRBD2 (7 bases each). Trimming took off 0 bases at V and 2 bases at J, with 15 bases between the two ends. The CDR3 covers 16 residues. Germline CDR1 SQVTM, CDR2 ANQGSEA. Written as DNA, the CDR3 is TGCAGCGTTGAAGATCAGGGGGGGGTGATCACAGATACGCAGTATTTT. The encoded protein is CSVEDQGGVITDTQYF.

This clonotype was counted a few times. The chain couples TRBV5-4 to TRBJ2-2; a weak D match, TRBD2 (6 bases). Trimming pared 4 bases from V and 0 bases from J, leaving 10 bases between. Germline CDR1 SGHNT, CDR2 YYREEE (reference sequence). The length of the CDR3 is 15 residues. CDR3 in DNA: TGTGCCAGCAGCAGGGACTCCGCGAACACCGGGGAGCTGTTTTTT. Protein sequence: CASSRDSANTGELFF.

The chain couples TRBV12-3 or TRBV12-4 to TRBJ2-3; the D gene is possibly TRBD2 (5 bases). V shed 7 bases and J shed 6 bases, with 20 bases lying between them. CDR3 length equals 15 residues. The CDR3 DNA reads as TGTGCCAGCACTTCATCCGGGTTGGGCGGGGATACGCAGTATTTT. Translation gives CASTSSGLGGDTQYF.

In this sample, this clonotype turned up a few times. At one boundary the junction diverges from the germline segment, which might be a read error. The chain uses TRBV12-3 or TRBV12-4 and TRBJ2-1; D remains ambiguous. The CDR3 loop spans 11 amino acids. The CDR3 reads CASSIAGEQFF. CDR3 sequence (DNA): TGTGCCAGCAGTATAGCTGGTGAGCAGTTCTTC.

The gene calls are TRBV27 and TRBJ2-3, with D maybe TRBD1 (6 bases). This CDR3 is 18 amino acids long. Germline V gene sequence: CDR1 MNHEY, CDR2 SMNVEV (reference sequence). The ends were cut back, 5 bases at V and 2 bases at J, with 23 bases in the middle. CDR3: CASSAPSLQGLYTDTQYF. The CDR3 nucleotides read TGTGCCAGCAGTGCGCCGAGCCTACAGGGCTTATACACAGATACGCAGTATTTT.

The chain links TRBV6-6 to TRBJ1-5, with D hard to call. CDR1 and CDR2 from the germline V gene are MNHNY and SVGAGI (reference sequence). The CDR3 extends over 15 amino acids. The germline V and J ends were trimmed by 5 bases and 2 bases, with 13 bases remaining between them. In nucleotides, the CDR3 is TGTGCCAGCAGTCGCTCGGAGGAGCGCAATCAGCCCCAGCATTTT. Residues: CASSRSEERNQPQHF.

The chain has TRBV2 and TRBJ2-1; tentatively, D is TRBD1 (6 bases). Germline loops: CDR1 SNHLY, CDR2 FYNNEI. The CDR3 consists of 13 residues. V gave up 2 bases and J gave up 8 bases, with 10 bases separating them. The DNA for the CDR3 is TGTGCCAGCAGTGAAAACAGGGTCTATGAGCAGTTCTTC. It specifies CASSENRVYEQFF.

In this sample, this clonotype turned up a few times. The chain carries TRBV4-1 and TRBJ1-1; TRBD1 aligns across 7 bases. V gave up 5 bases and J gave up 1 base; unmatched junction bases: 10. The germline gives CDR1 MGHRA, CDR2 YSYEKL. The CDR3 has 16 amino acids. The CDR3 nucleotides read TGCGCCAGCAGCTCACAGGGGATCCATTGGAACACTGAAGCTTTCTTT. Amino acid sequence: CASSSQGIHWNTEAFF.

In this sample, this clonotype turned up many times. The chain recombines TRBV27 with TRBJ2-1; 8 bases match TRBD2. CDR3 length equals 14 residues. Trimming removed 7 bases from V and 10 bases from J; junction bases left unmatched: 12. Per the germline V gene, CDR1 is MNHEY and CDR2 is SMNVEV (reference sequence). For the CDR3, the DNA is TGTGCCAGCACCCTAGCGGGTAGGGCAAGGGAGCAGTTCTTC. It codes for CASTLAGRAREQFF.

This sequence joins TRBV7-2 and TRBJ1-2; the D is unclear. The V and J ends lost 4 bases and 0 bases respectively, with 12 bases between them. The CDR3 is 15 amino acids. The germline gives CDR1 SGHTA, CDR2 FQGNSA. The CDR3 bases are TGTGCCAGCAGCTCCATGGGGTCTCCTAACTATGGCTACACCTTC. Its protein product is CASSSMGSPNYGYTF.

The chain couples TRBV5-1 to TRBJ2-5, with 8 bases fitting TRBD1. CDR3 length equals 16 residues. Looked up from germline, CDR1 is SGHRS and CDR2 is YFSETQ. The V segment lost 10 bases and the J segment 6 bases; nucleotides outside the gene matches: 20. CDR3 in DNA: TGCGCCTGCTATCCTGAGGGGGCAGGGGGCTGGCAGACCCAGTACTTC. This gives the protein CACYPEGAGGWQTQYF.

This clonotype has ten or more counts. The CDR3 bases are TGCGCCAGCCTTCTAGCGGGGGCGGAGACCCAGTACTTC. Protein: CASLLAGAETQYF. This chain joins TRBV10-2 and TRBJ2-5; 10 positions agree with TRBD2. The germline V gene encodes CDR1 WSHSY and CDR2 SAAADI. V shed 8 bases and J 5 bases; nucleotides not matched to a gene: 5. This CDR3 contains 13 residues.

The V and J genes are TRBV15 and TRBJ1-2, with D hard to call. V lost 0 bases to trimming and J lost 4 bases, with 9 bases between them. CDR1 is LNHNV, CDR2 YYDKDF, per germline (reference sequence). The length of the CDR3 is 14 residues. In DNA form, the CDR3 reads TGTGCCACCAGCAGAGACCCCGCTTTCTATGGCTACACCTTC. Amino acid sequence: CATSRDPAFYGYTF.

This clonotype occurred a few times. The chain links TRBV7-2 to TRBJ2-7; maybe TRBD2 (6 bases). The CDR3 consists of 16 residues. The V gene lost 3 bases and the J gene lost 6 bases, with 21 bases spanning the gap. Looked up from germline, CDR1 is SGHTA and CDR2 is FQGNSA. The DNA for the CDR3 is TGTGCCAGCAGCTTTGACGGGCGGAGGGGAAGGGCCGAGCAGTACTTC. Encoded protein: CASSFDGRRGRAEQYF.

This clonotype was seen only a few times. V and J are TRBV5-6 and TRBJ2-2; 9 nucleotides agree with TRBD1. Per germline, CDR1 SGHDT and CDR2 YYEEEE. The CDR3 covers 16 residues. Trimming cost V 3 bases and J 4 bases; bases outside gene matches: 7. CDR3 sequence reads: CASSYGQGSFTGELFF. For the CDR3, the DNA is TGTGCCAGCAGCTACGGACAGGGGTCTTTCACCGGGGAGCTGTTTTTT.

There are a few counts of this clonotype. The chain couples TRBV7-3 to TRBJ2-2, with TRBD1 as a possible D gene (6 bases). This CDR3 is 14 amino acids long. V was pared by 3 bases and J by 5 bases, with 10 bases between. Germline CDR1 SGHTA, CDR2 FQGTGA. The CDR3 region is CASSLGHGTGELFF. The CDR3, as DNA: TGTGCCAGCAGCTTGGGACACGGAACCGGGGAGCTGTTTTTT.